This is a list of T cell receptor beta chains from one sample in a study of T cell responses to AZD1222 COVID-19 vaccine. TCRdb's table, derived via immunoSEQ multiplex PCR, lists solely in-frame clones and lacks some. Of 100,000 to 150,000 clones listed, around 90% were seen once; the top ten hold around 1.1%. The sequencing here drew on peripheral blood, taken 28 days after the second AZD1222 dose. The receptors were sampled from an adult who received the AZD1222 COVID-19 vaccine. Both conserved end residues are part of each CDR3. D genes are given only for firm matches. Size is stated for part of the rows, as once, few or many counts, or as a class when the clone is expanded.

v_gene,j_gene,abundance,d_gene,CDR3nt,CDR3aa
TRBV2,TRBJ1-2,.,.,TGTGCCAGCAGTGGAGGCGAAGACTATGGCTACACCTTC,CASSGGEDYGYTF
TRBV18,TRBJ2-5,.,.,TGTGCCAGCTCACCGAGTTTTAGAGAGACCCAGTACTTC,CASSPSFRETQYF
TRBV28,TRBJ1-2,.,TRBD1,TGTGCCAGCAGTCTCCAGGGGGTGGGCTATGGCTACACCTTC,CASSLQGVGYGYTF
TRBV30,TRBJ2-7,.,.,TGTGCCTGGAGTTCGGTCACCAACTACGAGCAGTACTTC,CAWSSVTNYEQYF
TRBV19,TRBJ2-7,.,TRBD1,TGTGCCAGTAGTATCCGGGACAGGGGAGGGTACGAGCAGTACTTC,CASSIRDRGGYEQYF
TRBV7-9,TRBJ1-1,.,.,TGTGCCAGCAGCTTCGGACTTAACACTGAAGCTTTCTTT,CASSFGLNTEAFF
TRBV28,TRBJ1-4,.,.,TGTGCCAGCAGTAGAGGGACTAATGAAAAACTGTTTTTT,CASSRGTNEKLFF
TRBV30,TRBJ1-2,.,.,TGTGCCTGGACGTCGGGAGGTGGCTACACCTTC,CAWTSGGGYTF
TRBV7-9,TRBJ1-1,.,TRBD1,TGTGCCAGCAGCCCAGGGGGGGGGCCGGGCACTGAAGCTTTCTTT,CASSPGGGPGTEAFF
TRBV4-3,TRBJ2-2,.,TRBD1,TGCGCCAGCAGCCCGCTTGGGACAGGGGTCGGGGAGCTGTTTTTT,CASSPLGTGVGELFF
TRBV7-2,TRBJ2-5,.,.,TGTGCCAGCAGCCGGGACTGGGGGCCCAAGACCCAGTACTTC,CASSRDWGPKTQYF
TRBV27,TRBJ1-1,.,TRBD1,TGTGCCAGCAGTCGAAAGACAGGGGGCACTGAAGCTTTCTTT,CASSRKTGGTEAFF
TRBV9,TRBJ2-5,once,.,TGTGCCAGCAGCGTAGAGGACCTTCGGGGAGAGACCCAGTACTTC,CASSVEDLRGETQYF
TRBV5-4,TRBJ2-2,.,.,TGTGCCAGCAGCAGCCTTCGGGGGAACTCGAACACCGGGGAGCTGTTTTTT,CASSSLRGNSNTGELFF
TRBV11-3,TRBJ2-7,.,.,TGTGCCACTATGCGAGTTTCCTACGAGCAGTACTTC,CATMRVSYEQYF
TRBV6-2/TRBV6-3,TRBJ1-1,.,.,TGTGCCAGCAGCCAGGGGTCGGGCACTGAAGCTTTCTTT,CASSQGSGTEAFF
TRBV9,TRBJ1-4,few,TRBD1,TGTGCCAGCAGCACGCACAGGGGGCCCAATGAAAAACTGTTTTTT,CASSTHRGPNEKLFF